The clone carrying this T cell receptor (beta chain) was observed a handful of times. The antigen is undetermined. The amount of total RNA extracted per sample was at least 5 micrograms. This entry belongs to a study of blood T cells in healthy people across ages. Regarding the study as a whole: Total diversity from one million sequenced T cells was likely underestimated.

CDR3 length: 10 amino acids. The V and J ends lost 7 bases and 5 bases, in that order; junction bases with no gene match: 1. Germline V gene sequence: CDR1 SQVTM, CDR2 ANQGSEA. It was with a sample-barcoded 5' primer and a J-beta primer mix that a second PCR of about 6 to 12 cycles was run. MiXCR was run by TCRdb on the 5' RACE reads, yielding one entry per CDR3 protein. Here the sample spans some 1.5 million distinct CDR3 sequences, approximately 39% being singletons. The chain uses TRBV29-1 and TRBJ2-5; 7 nucleotides match TRBD1. Material: blood. This TCR was recovered from a young woman in good health. The CDR3 DNA follows: TGCAGCGCACAGGGGGAGACCCAGTACTTC. It codes for CSAQGETQYF.